Shown below are 5 T cell receptor beta chains from a single sample sequenced in a study of a mutant IDH1 vaccine in newly diagnosed glioma. These receptors' targets are unknown. The assay was immunoSEQ multiplex PCR, and TCRdb's table has in-frame clones only and misses some. The sample records 40,000 or so clones, roughly 80% being singletons. Time point defined: week 23, last vaccination. Topical imiquimod was applied with each vaccine dose, which held 300 ug of mutant IDH1 20-mer peptide. The material was PBMCs, obtained from a glioma patient whose treatment included an IDH1 peptide vaccine. The source is a man in his fifties or sixties with glioma.

The chain is built from TRBV27 and TRBJ1-6; D possibly corresponds to TRBD1 (6 bases). Germline V lookup: CDR1 MNHEY, CDR2 SMNVEV (reference sequence). V shed 5 bases and J shed 5 bases, with 19 bases lying between them. This CDR3 spans 17 amino acids. The DNA for the CDR3 is TGTGCCAGCAGTCCCTTCGGGGGGGGCGGTAATAATTCACCCCTCCACTTT. Encoded protein: CASSPFGGGGNNSPLHF.

V usage is TRBV2 and J usage is TRBJ2-5; D perhaps matches TRBD1 (6 bases). Trimming removed 1 base from V and 4 bases from J, with 7 bases in between. The CDR3 extends over 13 amino acids. CDR1 SNHLY and CDR2 FYNNEI come from the germline V gene. The CDR3 spells CASSEDRVETQYF. The CDR3, as DNA: TGTGCCAGCAGTGAAGACAGGGTAGAGACCCAGTACTTC.

This clone is medium-sized in the sample. The chain joins TRBV9 to TRBJ1-1; TRBD1 matches at 8 bases. The germline V gene has CDR1 SGDLS and CDR2 YYNGEE. V was clipped by 3 bases and J by 5 bases; unmatched bases: 3. The CDR3 contains 13 residues. The CDR3 loop is CASSGQGLTEAFF. CDR3 bases: TGTGCCAGCAGCGGACAGGGGCTGACTGAAGCTTTCTTT. Full variable domain (outside the CDR3, taken from reference TRBV9 and TRBJ1-1): DSGVTQTPKHLITATGQRVTLRCSPRSGDLSVYWYQQSLDQGLQFLIQYYNGEERAKGNILERFSAQQFPDLHSELNLSSLELGDSALYFCASSGQGLTEAFFGQGTRLTVV.

The gene calls are TRBV5-4 and TRBJ1-5, with a possible D match to TRBD1 (6 bases). The CDR3 is 13 amino acids. Germline V gene sequence: CDR1 SGHNT, CDR2 YYREEE (reference sequence). V was pared by 5 bases and J by 6 bases, with 12 bases between. The CDR3 loop is CASSSQGTQPQHF. CDR3 nucleotides: TGTGCCAGCAGTTCACAGGGTACTCAGCCCCAGCATTTT.

The chain combines TRBV5-1 with TRBJ2-1; TRBD2 aligns across 14 bases. The junction had 5 bases not matched to a gene; V was cut back by 4 bases and J by 8 bases. Germline CDR1 is SGHRS and CDR2 is YFSETQ. This CDR3 has 15 amino acids. In DNA, the CDR3 is TGCGCCAGCAGCGAGGGGACTAGCGGGGGCTATGAGCAGTTCTTC. Translated: CASSEGTSGGYEQFF.